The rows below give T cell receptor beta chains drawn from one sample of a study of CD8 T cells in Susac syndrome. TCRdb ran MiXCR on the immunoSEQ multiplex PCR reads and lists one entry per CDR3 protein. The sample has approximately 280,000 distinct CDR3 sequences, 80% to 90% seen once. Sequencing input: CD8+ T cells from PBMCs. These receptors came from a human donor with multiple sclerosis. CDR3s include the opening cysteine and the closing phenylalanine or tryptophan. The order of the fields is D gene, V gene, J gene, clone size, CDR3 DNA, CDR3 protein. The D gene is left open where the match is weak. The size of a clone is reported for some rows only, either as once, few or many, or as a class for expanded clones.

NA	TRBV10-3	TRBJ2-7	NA	TGTGCCATCGCGGCGGGGTCCTACGAGCAGTACTTC	CAIAAGSYEQYF
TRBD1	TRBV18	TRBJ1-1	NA	TGTGCCAGCTCACCACTTGGGGGACTACAGGGGACGGGCACTGAAGCTTTCTTT	CASSPLGGLQGTGTEAFF
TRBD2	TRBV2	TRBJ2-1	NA	TGTGCCAGCAGTGGGAGGGAGGGCCTGGATGAGCAGTTCTTC	CASSGREGLDEQFF
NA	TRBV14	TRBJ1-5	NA	TGTGCCAGCAGCCCGGGACCCGGAGGGCTCAATCAGCCCCAGCATTTT	CASSPGPGGLNQPQHF
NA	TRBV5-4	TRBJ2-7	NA	TGTGCCAGCAGTTCCGGACGGGGACCTTCCTACGAGCAGTACTTC	CASSSGRGPSYEQYF
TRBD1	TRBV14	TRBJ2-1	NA	TGTGCCAGCAGCCCGAGGACAGGACCCTACAATGAGCAGTTCTTC	CASSPRTGPYNEQFF
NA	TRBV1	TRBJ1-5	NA	TGCACCAGCAGCCAAGAAAGGCGAGTGGGTGGCAATCAGCCCCAGCATTTT	CTSSQERRVGGNQPQHF
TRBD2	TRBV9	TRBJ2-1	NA	TGTGCCAGCAGCGTACATCTGCGGGGGGACTACAATGAGCAGTTCTTC	CASSVHLRGDYNEQFF
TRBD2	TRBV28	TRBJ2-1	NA	TGTGCCAGCAGTCCCACGTTCGCGGGAGGGCGAAATGAGCAGTTCTTC	CASSPTFAGGRNEQFF
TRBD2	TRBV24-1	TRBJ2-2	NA	TGTGCCACCAGTGATCCTAGCGGAACGCGGGGGGAGCTGTTTTTT	CATSDPSGTRGELFF
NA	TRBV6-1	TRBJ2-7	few	TGTGCCAGCATCGATAGTGACATGGAGCAGTACTTC	CASIDSDMEQYF
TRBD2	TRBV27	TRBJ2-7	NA	TGTGCCAGCAGTATTAGCGGGAGAAGCTCCTACGAGCAGTACTTC	CASSISGRSSYEQYF
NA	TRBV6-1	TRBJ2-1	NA	TGTGCCAGCAGTACGATAGCGGACGGACGGTTCTCCTACAATGAGCAGTTCTTC	CASSTIADGRFSYNEQFF
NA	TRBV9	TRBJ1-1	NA	TGTGCCAGCAGCGTAGATGGACGGAAGAACACTGAAGCTTTCTTT	CASSVDGRKNTEAFF
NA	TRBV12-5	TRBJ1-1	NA	TGTGCTAGTGGAACCCAGATGAACACTGAAGCTTTCTTT	CASGTQMNTEAFF
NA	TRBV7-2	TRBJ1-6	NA	TGTGCCAGCAGCTTTATTTCACCCCTCCACTTT	CASSFISPLHF
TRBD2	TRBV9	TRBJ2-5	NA	TGTGCCAGCAGCTCATCGCGGGAGGCGAGGGAGACCCAGTACTTC	CASSSSREARETQYF
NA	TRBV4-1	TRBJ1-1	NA	TGCGCCAGCAGCCAAGAGGGGGTAGGGGCAGCCGGCACTGAAGCTTTCTTT	CASSQEGVGAAGTEAFF
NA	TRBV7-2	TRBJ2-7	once	TGTGCCAGCAGCTTATTAAGCTTCTCCTACGAGCAGTACTTC	CASSLLSFSYEQYF
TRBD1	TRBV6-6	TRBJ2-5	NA	TGTGCCAGCTCTCGAAGGCAGGGGGATTGGGAGACCCAGTACTTC	CASSRRQGDWETQYF
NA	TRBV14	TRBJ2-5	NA	TGTGCCAGCAGCCCCCGGGTTTTTCCGGAGACCCAGTACTTC	CASSPRVFPETQYF
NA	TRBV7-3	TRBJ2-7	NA	TGTGCCAGCAGCTTAAAGGTTAACGGCGAGCAGTACTTC	CASSLKVNGEQYF
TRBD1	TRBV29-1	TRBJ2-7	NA	TGCAGCGCGACGGGGGACAGGGGGCACCTCCCCACCTACGAGCAGTACTTC	CSATGDRGHLPTYEQYF
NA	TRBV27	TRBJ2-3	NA	TGTGCCAGCAGTTTTTGGCCAGATACGCAGTATTTT	CASSFWPDTQYF
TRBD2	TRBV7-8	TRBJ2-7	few	TGTGCCAGCAGCTTCAGTCGGTTTTCTAGCGGGAGGGCCCCTTTGGAGCAGTACTTC	CASSFSRFSSGRAPLEQYF
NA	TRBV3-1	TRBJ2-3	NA	TGTGCCAGCAGCCCTGTATCGAGGAGTAGTACGCAGTATTTT	CASSPVSRSSTQYF
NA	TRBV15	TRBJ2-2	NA	TGTGCCACCAGCGGTCCCGGAAGAACCGGGGAGCTGTTTTTT	CATSGPGRTGELFF
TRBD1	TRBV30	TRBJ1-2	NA	TGTGCCTGGATGGAGGACAGGATCTATGGCTACACCTTC	CAWMEDRIYGYTF
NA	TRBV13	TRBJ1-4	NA	TGTGCCAGCAGCACCCCCGCGGGGGAGAATGAAAAACTGTTTTTT	CASSTPAGENEKLFF
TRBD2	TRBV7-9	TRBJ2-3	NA	TGTGCCAGCAGCTACCGTAGCGGGAGGGCTAGCACAGATACGCAGTATTTT	CASSYRSGRASTDTQYF
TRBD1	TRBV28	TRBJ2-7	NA	TGTGCCAGCAGTTTGGACAGGGCGAACTCCTACGAGCAGTACTTC	CASSLDRANSYEQYF
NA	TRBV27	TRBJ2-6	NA	TGTGCCAGCAGTCTCATCCGGGGTTCTGGGGCCAACGTCCTGACTTTC	CASSLIRGSGANVLTF
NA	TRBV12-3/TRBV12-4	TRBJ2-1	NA	TGTGCCAGCAGCCTCTCTAGATCCCCTGCTGAGCAGTTCTTC	CASSLSRSPAEQFF
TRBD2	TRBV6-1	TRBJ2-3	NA	TGTGCCAGCAGTGAATGGTCTAGCGGGAGTTTAGCGACAGATACGCAGTATTTT	CASSEWSSGSLATDTQYF
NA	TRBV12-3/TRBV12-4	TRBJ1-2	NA	TGTGCCAGCAGTTTCCCCGGGGATGGCTACACCTTC	CASSFPGDGYTF
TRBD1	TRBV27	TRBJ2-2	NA	TGTGCCAGCAGTTTGGTTCTAGGGACAGGGGAAGCCGGGGAGCTGTTTTTT	CASSLVLGTGEAGELFF
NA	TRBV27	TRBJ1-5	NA	TGTGCCAGCAGTCCCGGGAGCCCAGGGCCCCAGCATTTT	CASSPGSPGPQHF
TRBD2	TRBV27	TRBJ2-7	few	TGTGCCAGCAGTCTCGCGGGAGGGCCCCGCGAGCAGTACTTC	CASSLAGGPREQYF
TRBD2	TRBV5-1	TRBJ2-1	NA	TGCGCCAGCAGCCCATTAGCGGGGCTCTCCTACAATGAGCAGTTCTTC	CASSPLAGLSYNEQFF
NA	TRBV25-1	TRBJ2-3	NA	TGTGCCAGCCTCCTGACTAGTGCAGATACGCAGTATTTT	CASLLTSADTQYF
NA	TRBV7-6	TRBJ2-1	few	TGTGCCAGCAGCCCCACGGAGGCCCTCAATGAGCAGTTCTTC	CASSPTEALNEQFF
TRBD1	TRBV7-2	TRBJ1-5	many	TGTGCCAGCAGCCGGGGACAGAGAGATCAGCCCCAGCATTTT	CASSRGQRDQPQHF
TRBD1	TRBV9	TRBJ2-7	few	TGTGCCAGCAGCGTAGCGGGGACAGGGCAGACCGAGCAGTACTTC	CASSVAGTGQTEQYF
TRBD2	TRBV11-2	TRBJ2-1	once	TGTGCCAGCAGCTTAGCTCCTCGCGGGAGGGCCGGGGATGAGCAGTTCTTC	CASSLAPRGRAGDEQFF
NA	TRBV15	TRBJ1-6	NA	TGTGCCACCAGCAGTGGACTGAGCTCCTATAATTCACCCCTCCACTTT	CATSSGLSSYNSPLHF
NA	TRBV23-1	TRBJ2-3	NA	TGCGCCAGCAGCCCTATCCCCTTAGGAGGAAGCACAGATACGCAGTATTTT	CASSPIPLGGSTDTQYF
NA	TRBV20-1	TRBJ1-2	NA	TGCACCCCCCCTGGCGGGCACGATGGCTACACCTTC	CTPPGGHDGYTF
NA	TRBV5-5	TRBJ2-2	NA	TGTGCCAGCAGCTTGGAACGGGTGAACACCGGGGAGCTGTTTTTT	CASSLERVNTGELFF
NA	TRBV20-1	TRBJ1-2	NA	TGCAGTGCTAGAGATCAGGGGAACTATGGCTACACCTTC	CSARDQGNYGYTF
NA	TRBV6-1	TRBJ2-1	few	TGTGCCAGCAGTCCACAAACCTGGAGGGTGAGTGAGCAGTTCTTC	CASSPQTWRVSEQFF
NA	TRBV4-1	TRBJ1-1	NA	TGCGCCAGCAGCCAAGTGGGATTCACTGAAGCTTTCTTT	CASSQVGFTEAFF
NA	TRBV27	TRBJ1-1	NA	TGTGCCAGCAGTCACCAGATCAGGGAAATACAGGGTTCTGAAGCTTTCTTT	CASSHQIREIQGSEAFF
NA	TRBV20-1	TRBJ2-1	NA	TGCAGTGCTAGTAACGGGGGTGAGCAGTTCTTC	CSASNGGEQFF
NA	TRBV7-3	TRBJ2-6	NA	TGTGCCAGCAGCTTACAGGGGCCAGCAGGGGCCAACGTCCTGACTTTC	CASSLQGPAGANVLTF
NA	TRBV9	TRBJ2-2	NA	TGTGCCAGCAGCGTAGGTCCGGGGGCGGTAAACACCGGGGAGCTGTTTTTT	CASSVGPGAVNTGELFF
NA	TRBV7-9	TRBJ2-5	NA	TGTGCCAGCAGCTCGCGGACGAGCGAAGAGACCCAGTACTTC	CASSSRTSEETQYF